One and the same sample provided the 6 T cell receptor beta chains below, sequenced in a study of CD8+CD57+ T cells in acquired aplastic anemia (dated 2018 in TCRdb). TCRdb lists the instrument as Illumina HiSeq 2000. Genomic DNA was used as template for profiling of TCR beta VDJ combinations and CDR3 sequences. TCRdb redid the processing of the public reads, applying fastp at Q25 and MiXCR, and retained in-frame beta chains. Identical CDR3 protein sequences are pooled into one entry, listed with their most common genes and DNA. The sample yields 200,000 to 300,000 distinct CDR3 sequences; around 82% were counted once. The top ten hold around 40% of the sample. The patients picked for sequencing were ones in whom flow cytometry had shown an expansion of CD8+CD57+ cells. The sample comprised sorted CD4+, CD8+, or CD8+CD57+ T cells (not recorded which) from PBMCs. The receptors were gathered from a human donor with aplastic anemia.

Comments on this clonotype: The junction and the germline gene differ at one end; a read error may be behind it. CDR3 amino acids: CASSLGTGGEYGYTF. The CDR3 DNA sequence: TGTGCCAGCAGCCTGGGGACAGGGGGTGAATATGGTTACACCTTT. The chain recombines TRBV7-9 with TRBJ1-2, with 11 nucleotides matching TRBD1. There are 15 residues in the CDR3. CDR1 is SEHNR and CDR2 is FQNEAQ in the germline V gene (reference sequence).

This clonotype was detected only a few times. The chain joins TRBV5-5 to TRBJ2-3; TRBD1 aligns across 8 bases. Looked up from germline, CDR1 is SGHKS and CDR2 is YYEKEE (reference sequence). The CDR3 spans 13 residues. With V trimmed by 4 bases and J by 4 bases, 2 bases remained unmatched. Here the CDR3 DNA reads TGTGCCAGCAGCCCGGGACAGGCAGATACGCAGTATTTT. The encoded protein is CASSPGQADTQYF.

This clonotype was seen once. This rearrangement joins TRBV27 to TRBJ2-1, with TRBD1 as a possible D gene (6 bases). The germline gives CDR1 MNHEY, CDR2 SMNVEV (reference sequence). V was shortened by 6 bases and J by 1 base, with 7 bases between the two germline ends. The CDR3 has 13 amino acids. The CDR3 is CASRQGSYNEQFF. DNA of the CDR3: TGTGCCAGCAGACAGGGATCCTACAATGAGCAGTTCTTC.

The CDR3 loop is CASSPSGTWGDTQYF. The CDR3 DNA sequence: TGTGCCAGCAGCCCATCGGGGACTTGGGGAGATACGCAGTATTTT. The V and J genes are TRBV7-3 and TRBJ2-3; TRBD2 is a possible D gene (6 bases). Per the germline V gene, CDR1 is SGHTA and CDR2 is FQGTGA. Trimming removed 5 bases at V and 5 bases at J, with 17 bases between. The CDR3 extends over 15 amino acids.

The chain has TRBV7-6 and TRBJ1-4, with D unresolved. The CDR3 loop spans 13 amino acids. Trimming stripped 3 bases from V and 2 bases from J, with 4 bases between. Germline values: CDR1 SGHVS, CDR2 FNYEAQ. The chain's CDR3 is CASSFGTNEKLFF. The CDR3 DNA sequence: TGTGCCAGCAGCTTTGGGACTAATGAAAAACTGTTTTTT.

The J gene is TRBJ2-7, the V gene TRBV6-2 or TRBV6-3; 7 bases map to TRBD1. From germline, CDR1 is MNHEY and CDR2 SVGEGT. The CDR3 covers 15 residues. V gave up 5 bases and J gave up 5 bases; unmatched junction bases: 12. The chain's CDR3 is CASSPDDRVVNEQYF. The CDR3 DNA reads TGTGCCAGCAGTCCTGACGACAGGGTGGTGAACGAGCAGTACTTC.